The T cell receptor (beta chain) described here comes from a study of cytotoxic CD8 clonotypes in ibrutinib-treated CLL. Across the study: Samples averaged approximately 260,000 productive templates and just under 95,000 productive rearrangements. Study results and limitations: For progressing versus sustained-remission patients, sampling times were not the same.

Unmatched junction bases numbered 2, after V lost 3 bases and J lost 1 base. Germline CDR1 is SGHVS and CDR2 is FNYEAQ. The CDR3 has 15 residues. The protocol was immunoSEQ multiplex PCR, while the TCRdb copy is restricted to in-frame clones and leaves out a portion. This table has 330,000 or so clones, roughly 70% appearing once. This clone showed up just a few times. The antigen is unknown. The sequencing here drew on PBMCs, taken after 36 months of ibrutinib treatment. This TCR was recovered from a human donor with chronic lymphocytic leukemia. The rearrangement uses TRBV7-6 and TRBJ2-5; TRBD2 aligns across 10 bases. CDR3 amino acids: CASSLWTSGQETQYF. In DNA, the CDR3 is TGTGCCAGCAGCTTGTGGACTAGCGGCCAAGAGACCCAGTACTTC.